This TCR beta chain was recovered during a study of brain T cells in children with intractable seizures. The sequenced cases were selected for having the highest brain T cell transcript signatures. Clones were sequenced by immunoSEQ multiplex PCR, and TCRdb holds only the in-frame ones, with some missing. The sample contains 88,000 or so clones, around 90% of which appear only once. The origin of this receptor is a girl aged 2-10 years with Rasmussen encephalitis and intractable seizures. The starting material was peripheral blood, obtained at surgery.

The CDR3 sequence is CASSSGRLVAYEQYF. As DNA, the CDR3 is TGTGCCAGCAGCTCTGGACGACTAGTCGCCTACGAGCAGTACTTC. The V call is TRBV7-9, the J call TRBJ2-7, with TRBD2 as a possible D gene (6 bases). The CDR3 covers 15 residues. Trimming stripped 4 bases from V and 2 bases from J, with 15 bases between. CDR1 SEHNR and CDR2 FQNEAQ come from the germline V gene (reference sequence).